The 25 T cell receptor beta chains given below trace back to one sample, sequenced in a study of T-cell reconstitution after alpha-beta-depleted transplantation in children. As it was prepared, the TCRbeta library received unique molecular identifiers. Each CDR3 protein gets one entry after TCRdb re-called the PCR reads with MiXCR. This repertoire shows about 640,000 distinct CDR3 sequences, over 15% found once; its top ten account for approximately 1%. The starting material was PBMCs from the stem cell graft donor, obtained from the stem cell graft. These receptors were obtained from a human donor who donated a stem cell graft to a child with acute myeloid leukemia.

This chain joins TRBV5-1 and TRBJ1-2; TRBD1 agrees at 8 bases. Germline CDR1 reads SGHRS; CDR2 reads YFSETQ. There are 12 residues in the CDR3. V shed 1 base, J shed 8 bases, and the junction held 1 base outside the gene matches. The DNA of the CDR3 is TGCGCCAGCAGCTTGCCAGGGGGCGGCTACACCTTC. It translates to CASSLPGGGYTF.

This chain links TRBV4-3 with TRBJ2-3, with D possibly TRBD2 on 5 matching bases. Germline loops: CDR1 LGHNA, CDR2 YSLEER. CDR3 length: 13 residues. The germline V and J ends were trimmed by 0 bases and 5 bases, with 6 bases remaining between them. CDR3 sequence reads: CASSQDREDTQYF. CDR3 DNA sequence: TGCGCCAGCAGCCAAGATCGGGAAGATACGCAGTATTTT.

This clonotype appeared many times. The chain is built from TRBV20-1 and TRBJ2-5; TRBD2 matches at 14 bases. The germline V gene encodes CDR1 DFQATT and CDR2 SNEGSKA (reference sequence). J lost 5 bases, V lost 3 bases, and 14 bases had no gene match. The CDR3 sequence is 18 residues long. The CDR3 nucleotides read TGCAGTGCTAGTCCCCCCCCTAGACTAGCGGGGGGGAAGGAGACCCAGTACTTC. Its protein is CSASPPPRLAGGKETQYF.

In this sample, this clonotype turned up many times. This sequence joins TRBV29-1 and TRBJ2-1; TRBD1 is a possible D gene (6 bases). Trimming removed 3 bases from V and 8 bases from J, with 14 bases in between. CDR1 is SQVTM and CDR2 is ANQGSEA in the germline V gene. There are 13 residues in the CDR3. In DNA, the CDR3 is TGCAGCGTTGAGGTCCAGGGGCTAGATGAGCAGTTCTTC. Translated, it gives CSVEVQGLDEQFF.

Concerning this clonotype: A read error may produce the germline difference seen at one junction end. Here the CDR3 reads CSVEGEASGGSYEQYF. The CDR3 nucleotides read TGCAGCGTAGAAGGAGAGGCTAGCGGGGGGTCCTACGAGCAGTACTTC. The V call is TRBV29-1, the J call TRBJ2-7; 11 nucleotides match TRBD2. The CDR3 is 16 residues long. Germline V CDR1 and CDR2: SQVTM, ANQGSEA.

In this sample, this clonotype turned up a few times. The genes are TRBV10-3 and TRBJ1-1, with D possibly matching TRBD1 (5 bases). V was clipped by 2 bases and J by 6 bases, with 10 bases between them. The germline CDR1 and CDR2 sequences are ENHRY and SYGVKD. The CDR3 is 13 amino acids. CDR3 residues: CAISETQGPEAFF. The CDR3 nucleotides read TGTGCCATCAGTGAGACCCAGGGCCCTGAAGCTTTCTTT.

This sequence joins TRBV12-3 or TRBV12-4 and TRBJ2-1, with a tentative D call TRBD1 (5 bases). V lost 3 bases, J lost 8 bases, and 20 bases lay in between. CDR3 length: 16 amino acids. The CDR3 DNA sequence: TGTGCCAGCAGTTTGTTTGTAGGGGCCAGGAGCGATGAGCAGTTCTTC. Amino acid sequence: CASSLFVGARSDEQFF.

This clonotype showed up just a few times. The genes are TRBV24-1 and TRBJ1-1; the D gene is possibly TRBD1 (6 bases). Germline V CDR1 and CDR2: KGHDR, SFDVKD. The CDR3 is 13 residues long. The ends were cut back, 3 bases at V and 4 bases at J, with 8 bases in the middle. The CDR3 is CATSDGGGTEAFF. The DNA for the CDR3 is TGTGCCACCAGTGATGGAGGGGGCACTGAAGCTTTCTTT.

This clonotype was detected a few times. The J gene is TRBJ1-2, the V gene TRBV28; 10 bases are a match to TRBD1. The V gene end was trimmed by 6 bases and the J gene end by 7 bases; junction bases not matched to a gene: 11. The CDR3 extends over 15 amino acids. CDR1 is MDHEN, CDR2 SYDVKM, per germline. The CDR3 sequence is CASRPEGTGVRGYTF. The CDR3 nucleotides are TGTGCCAGCAGGCCCGAGGGGACAGGGGTGCGTGGCTACACCTTC.

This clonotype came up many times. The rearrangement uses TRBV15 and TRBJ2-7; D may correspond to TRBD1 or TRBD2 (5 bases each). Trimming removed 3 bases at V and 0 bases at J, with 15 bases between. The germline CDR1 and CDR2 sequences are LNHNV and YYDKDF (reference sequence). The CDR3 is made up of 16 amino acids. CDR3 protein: CATSSGRLGGSYEQYV. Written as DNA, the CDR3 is TGTGCCACCAGCAGTGGACGGCTTGGGGGCTCCTACGAGCAGTACGTC.

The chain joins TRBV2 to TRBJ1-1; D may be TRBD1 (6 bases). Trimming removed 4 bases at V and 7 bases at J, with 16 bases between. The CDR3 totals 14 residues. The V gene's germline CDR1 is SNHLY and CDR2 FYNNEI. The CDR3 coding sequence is TGTGCCAGCAGTGGTGAGAGGGACACTGGTGAAGCTTTCTTT. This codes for CASSGERDTGEAFF.

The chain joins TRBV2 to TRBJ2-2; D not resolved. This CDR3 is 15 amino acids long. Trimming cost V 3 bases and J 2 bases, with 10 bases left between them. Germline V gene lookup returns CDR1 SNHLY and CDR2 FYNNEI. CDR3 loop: CASSEGRSNTGELFF. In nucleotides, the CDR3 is TGTGCCAGCAGTGAGGGTCGTTCAAACACCGGGGAGCTGTTTTTT. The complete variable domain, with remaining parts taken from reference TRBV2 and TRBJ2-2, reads EPEVTQTPSHQVTQMGQEVILRCVPISNHLYFYWYRQILGQKVEFLVSFYNNEISEKSEIFDDQFSVERPDGSNFTLKIRSTKLEDSAMYFCASSEGRSNTGELFFGEGSRLTVL.

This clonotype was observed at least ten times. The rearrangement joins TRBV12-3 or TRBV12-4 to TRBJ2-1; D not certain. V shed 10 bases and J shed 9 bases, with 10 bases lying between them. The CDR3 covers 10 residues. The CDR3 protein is CATGLGEQFF. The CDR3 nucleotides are TGTGCCACCGGATTGGGTGAGCAGTTCTTC.

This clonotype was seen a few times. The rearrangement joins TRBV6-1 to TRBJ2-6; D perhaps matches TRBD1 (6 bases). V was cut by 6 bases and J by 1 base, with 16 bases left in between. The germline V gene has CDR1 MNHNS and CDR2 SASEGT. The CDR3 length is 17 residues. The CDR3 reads CASSEPGHVSGANVLTF. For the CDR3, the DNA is TGTGCCAGCAGCGAACCGGGACACGTATCTGGGGCCAACGTCCTGACTTTC.

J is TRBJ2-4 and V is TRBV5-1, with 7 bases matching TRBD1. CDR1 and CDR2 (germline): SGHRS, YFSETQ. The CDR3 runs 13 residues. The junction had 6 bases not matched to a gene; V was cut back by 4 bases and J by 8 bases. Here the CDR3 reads CASSPGQLDIQYF. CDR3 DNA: TGCGCCAGCAGCCCGGGACAGTTAGACATTCAGTACTTC. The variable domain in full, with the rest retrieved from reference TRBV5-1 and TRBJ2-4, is KAGVTQTPRYLIKTRGQQVTLSCSPISGHRSVSWYQQTPGQGLQFLFEYFSETQRNKGNFPGRFSGRQFSNSRSEMNVSTLELGDSALYLCASSPGQLDIQYFGAGTRLSVL.

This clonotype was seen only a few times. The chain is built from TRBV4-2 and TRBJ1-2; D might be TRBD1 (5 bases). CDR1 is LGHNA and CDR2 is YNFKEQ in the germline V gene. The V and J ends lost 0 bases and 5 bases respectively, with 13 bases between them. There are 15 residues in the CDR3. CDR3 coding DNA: TGTGCCAGCAGCCAAGATTTCGTACAGGCTTATGGCTACACCTTC. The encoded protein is CASSQDFVQAYGYTF.

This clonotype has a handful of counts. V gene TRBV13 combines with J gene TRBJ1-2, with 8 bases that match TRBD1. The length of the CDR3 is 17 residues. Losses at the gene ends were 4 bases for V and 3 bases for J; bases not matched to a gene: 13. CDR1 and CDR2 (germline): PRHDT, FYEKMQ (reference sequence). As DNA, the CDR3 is TGTGCCAGCAGCTCCACGGGACAGGACAACTTAGACTATGGCTACACCTTC. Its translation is CASSSTGQDNLDYGYTF.

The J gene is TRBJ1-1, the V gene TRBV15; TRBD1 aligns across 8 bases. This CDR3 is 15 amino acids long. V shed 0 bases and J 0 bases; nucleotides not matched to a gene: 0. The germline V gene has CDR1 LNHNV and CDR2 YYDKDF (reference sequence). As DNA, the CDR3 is TGTGCCACCAGCAGAGAGACAGGGGTGAACACTGAAGCTTTCTTT. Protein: CATSRETGVNTEAFF.

The CDR3 sequence: CASSFSGGPGEQYF. The CDR3 DNA sequence: TGTGCCAGCAGCTTTAGCGGGGGGCCTGGGGAGCAGTACTTC. This chain links TRBV7-2 with TRBJ2-7, with 10 positions matching TRBD2. The V and J ends lost 3 bases and 7 bases, in that order; junction bases with no gene match: 6. CDR1 SGHTA and CDR2 FQGNSA come from the germline V gene. The CDR3 spans 14 residues.

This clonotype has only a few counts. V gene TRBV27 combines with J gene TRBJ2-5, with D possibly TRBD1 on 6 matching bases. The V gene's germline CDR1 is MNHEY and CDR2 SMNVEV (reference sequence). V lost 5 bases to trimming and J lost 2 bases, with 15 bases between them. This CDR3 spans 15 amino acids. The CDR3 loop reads CASSHGTQKQETQYF. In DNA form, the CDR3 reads TGTGCCAGCAGTCACGGGACACAGAAACAAGAGACCCAGTACTTC.

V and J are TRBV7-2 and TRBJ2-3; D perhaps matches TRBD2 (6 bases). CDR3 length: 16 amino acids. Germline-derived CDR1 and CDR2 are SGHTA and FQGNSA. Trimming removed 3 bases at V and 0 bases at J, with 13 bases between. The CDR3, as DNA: TGTGCCAGCAGCTTCATCGGGGGAAGTAGCACAGATACGCAGTATTTT. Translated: CASSFIGGSSTDTQYF.

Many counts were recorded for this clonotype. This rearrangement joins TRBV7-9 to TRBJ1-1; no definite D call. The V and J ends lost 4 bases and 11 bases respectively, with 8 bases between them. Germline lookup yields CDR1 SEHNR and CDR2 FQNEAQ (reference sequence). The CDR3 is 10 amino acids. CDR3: CASSSNKAFF. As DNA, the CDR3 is TGTGCCAGCAGCTCAAACAAGGCTTTCTTT.

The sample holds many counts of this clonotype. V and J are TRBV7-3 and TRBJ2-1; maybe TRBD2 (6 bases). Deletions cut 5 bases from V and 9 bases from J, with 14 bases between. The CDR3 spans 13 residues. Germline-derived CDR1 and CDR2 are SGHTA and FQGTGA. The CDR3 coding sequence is TGTGCCAGCAGCGACGGGGGAGAGGGTGAGCAGTTCTTC. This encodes CASSDGGEGEQFF.

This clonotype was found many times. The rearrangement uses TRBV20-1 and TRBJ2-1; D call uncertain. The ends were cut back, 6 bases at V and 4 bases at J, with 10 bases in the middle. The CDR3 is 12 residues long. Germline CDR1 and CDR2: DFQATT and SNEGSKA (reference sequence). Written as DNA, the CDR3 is TGCAGTGCCGCGCCAGATTACAATGAGCAGTTCTTC. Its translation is CSAAPDYNEQFF.

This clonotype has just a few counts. The CDR3, as DNA: TGTGCCAGCAGCTTAGGAGGGGCATATAGCAATCAGCCCCAGCATTTT. It yields the protein CASSLGGAYSNQPQHF. This chain joins TRBV7-8 and TRBJ1-5, with D perhaps TRBD1 (5 bases). The V and J ends lost 1 base and 0 bases respectively, with 10 bases between them. Germline V lookup: CDR1 SGHVS, CDR2 FQNEAQ. The CDR3 spans 16 residues.